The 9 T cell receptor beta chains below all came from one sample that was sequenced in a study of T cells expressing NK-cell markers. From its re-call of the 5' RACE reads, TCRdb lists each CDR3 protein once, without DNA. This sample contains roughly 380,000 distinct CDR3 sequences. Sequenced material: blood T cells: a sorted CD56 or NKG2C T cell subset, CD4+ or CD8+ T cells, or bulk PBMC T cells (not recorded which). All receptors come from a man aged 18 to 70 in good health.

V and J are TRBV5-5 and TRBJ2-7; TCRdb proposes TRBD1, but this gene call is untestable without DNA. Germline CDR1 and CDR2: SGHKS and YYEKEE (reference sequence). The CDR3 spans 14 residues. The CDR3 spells CASSPGPKGHEQYF.

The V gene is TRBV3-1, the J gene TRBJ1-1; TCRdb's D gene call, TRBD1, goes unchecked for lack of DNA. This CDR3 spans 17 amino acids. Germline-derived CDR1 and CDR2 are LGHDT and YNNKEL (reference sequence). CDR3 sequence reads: CASSQEGSRGPWVEAFF.

CDR3: CASRSDRGRRGYTF. V gene TRBV12-3 or TRBV12-4 combines with J gene TRBJ1-2; the D call of TRBD1 rests on TCRdb alone, since no DNA is present to check it. This CDR3 is 14 amino acids long.

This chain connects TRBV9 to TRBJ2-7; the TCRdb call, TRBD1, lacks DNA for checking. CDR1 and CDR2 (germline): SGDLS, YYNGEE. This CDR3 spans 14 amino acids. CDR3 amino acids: CASSVLYGGYEQYF. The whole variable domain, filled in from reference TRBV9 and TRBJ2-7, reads DSGVTQTPKHLITATGQRVTLRCSPRSGDLSVYWYQQSLDQGLQFLIQYYNGEERAKGNILERFSAQQFPDLHSELNLSSLELGDSALYFCASSVLYGGYEQYFGPGTRLTVT.

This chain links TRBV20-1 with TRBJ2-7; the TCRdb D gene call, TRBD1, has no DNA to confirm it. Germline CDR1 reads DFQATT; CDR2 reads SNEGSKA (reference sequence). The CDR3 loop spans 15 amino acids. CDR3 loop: CSARERGTVAYEQYF.

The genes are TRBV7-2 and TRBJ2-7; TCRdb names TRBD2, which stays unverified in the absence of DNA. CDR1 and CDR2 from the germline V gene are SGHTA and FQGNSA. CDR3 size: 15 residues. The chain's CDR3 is CASSSGGQGLYEQYF.

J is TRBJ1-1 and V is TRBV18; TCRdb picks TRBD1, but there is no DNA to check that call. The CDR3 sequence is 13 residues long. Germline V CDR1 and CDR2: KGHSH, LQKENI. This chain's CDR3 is CASSGDTVTEAFF.

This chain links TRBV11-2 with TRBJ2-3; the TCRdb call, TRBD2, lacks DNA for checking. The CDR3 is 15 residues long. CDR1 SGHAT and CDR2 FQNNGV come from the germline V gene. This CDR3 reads CASRTPGGRTDTQYF. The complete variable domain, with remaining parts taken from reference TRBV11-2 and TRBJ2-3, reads EAGVAQSPRYKIIEKRQSVAFWCNPISGHATLYWYQQILGQGPKLLIQFQNNGVVDDSQLPKDRFSAERLKGVDSTLKIQPAKLEDSAVYLCASRTPGGRTDTQYFGPGTRLTVL.

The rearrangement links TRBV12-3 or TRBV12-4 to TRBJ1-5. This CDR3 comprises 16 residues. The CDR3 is CASSDGGNRGNQPQHF.